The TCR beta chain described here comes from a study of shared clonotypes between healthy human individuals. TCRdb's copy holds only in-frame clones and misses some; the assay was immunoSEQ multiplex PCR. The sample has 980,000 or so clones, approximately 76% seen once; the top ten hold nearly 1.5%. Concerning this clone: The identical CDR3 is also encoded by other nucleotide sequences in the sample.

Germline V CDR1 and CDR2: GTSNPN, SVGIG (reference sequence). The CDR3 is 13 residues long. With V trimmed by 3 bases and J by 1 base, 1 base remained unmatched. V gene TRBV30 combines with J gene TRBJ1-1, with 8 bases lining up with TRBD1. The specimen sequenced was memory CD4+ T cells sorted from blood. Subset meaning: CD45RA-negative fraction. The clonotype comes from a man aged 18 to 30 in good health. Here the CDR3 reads CAWRDRGNTEAFF. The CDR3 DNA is TGTGCCTGGAGAGACAGGGGGAACACTGAAGCTTTCTTT.